This TCR beta chain was recorded in a study of T cell changes during pregnancy in multiple sclerosis. Repertoires were generated with immunoSEQ multiplex PCR, while TCRdb's copy carries only in-frame clones and drops some. The table records fewer than 90,000 clones, over 90% of them present only once. V lost 5 bases and J lost 6; bases outside the gene matches: 8. This CDR3 has 14 residues. Per the germline V gene, CDR1 is MNHNY and CDR2 is SVGAGI (reference sequence). This chain links TRBV6-6 with TRBJ1-1; TRBD1 agrees at 8 bases. The source material was peripheral blood, sampled in the third trimester of pregnancy. This clonotype was sampled from a female donor with multiple sclerosis, enrolled in a pregnancy study. The CDR3 sequence is CASSTGGGRPEAFF. In DNA form, the CDR3 reads TGTGCCAGCAGTACAGGGGGAGGGAGGCCTGAAGCTTTCTTT.